This is a list of T cell receptor beta chains from one sample in a study of blood T cell repertoires in COVID-19. The repertoire was sequenced with immunoSEQ multiplex PCR; TCRdb's copy has only in-frame clones and lacks some. Among about 160,000 clones, around 87% were seen once, and the ten largest hold about 9.3%. Sequencing was carried out using peripheral blood. The receptors derive from a woman between 65 and 79 years old with COVID-19, enrolled during active disease. CDR3s include the opening cysteine and the closing phenylalanine or tryptophan. The D gene is left open where the match is weak. A clone size is listed for some rows: how often the clone was seen (once, few, many), or a class if it is expanded.

J | V | D | size | CDR3 | DNA
TRBJ2-1 | TRBV28 | TRBD2 | - | CASSLWGGGINEQFF | TGTGCCAGCAGTTTATGGGGGGGAGGGATTAATGAGCAGTTCTTC
TRBJ2-7 | TRBV6-5 | - | - | CASSYPPESSYEQYF | TGTGCCAGCAGTTACCCCCCCGAGAGCTCCTACGAGCAGTACTTC
TRBJ1-3 | TRBV30 | TRBD1 | - | CAWSLGGGSGNTIYF | TGTGCCTGGAGTCTAGGGGGCGGCTCTGGAAACACCATATATTTT
TRBJ2-1 | TRBV27 | - | - | CASSPTGFYNEQFF | TGTGCCAGCAGTCCCACAGGGTTCTACAATGAGCAGTTCTTC
TRBJ1-4 | TRBV6-5 | TRBD1 | - | CASSPRDSLNEKLFF | TGTGCCAGCAGTCCCCGGGACAGTTTAAATGAAAAACTGTTTTTT
TRBJ2-7 | TRBV29-1 | - | - | CSVGSGYEQYF | TGCAGCGTTGGCTCAGGCTACGAGCAGTACTTC
TRBJ1-2 | TRBV3-1/TRBV3-2 | - | once | CASTLQGSSNYGYTF | TGTGCCAGCACCCTACAGGGATCCTCTAACTATGGCTACACCTTC
TRBJ2-2 | TRBV5-1 | - | - | CASSVPMFRGTGELFF | TGCGCCAGCAGCGTCCCTATGTTCCGGGGAACCGGGGAGCTGTTTTTT
TRBJ2-7 | TRBV5-1 | TRBD2 | - | CASSSRTSGEQYF | TGCGCCAGCAGCTCAAGGACTAGCGGGGAGCAGTACTTC
TRBJ2-5 | TRBV5-1 | TRBD1 | few | CASSEGQGRMETQYF | TGCGCCAGCAGCGAGGGACAGGGGAGGATGGAGACCCAGTACTTC
TRBJ1-1 | TRBV5-1 | TRBD1 | once | CASSSGGAMNTEAFF | TGCGCCAGCAGCTCAGGGGGCGCGATGAACACTGAAGCTTTCTTT
TRBJ1-3 | TRBV5-1 | - | - | CASSSNGAPGNTIYF | TGCGCCAGCAGCTCAAATGGGGCCCCTGGAAACACCATATATTTT
TRBJ1-3 | TRBV30 | - | few | CALTTGKPGGTIYF | TGTGCCTTAACCACGGGTAAACCTGGGGGGACCATATATTTT
TRBJ1-1 | TRBV5-1 | - | - | CASSSSTLGGGTEAFF | TGCGCCAGCAGCTCGAGTACGTTGGGGGGTGGAACTGAAGCTTTCTTT
TRBJ2-2 | TRBV3-1/TRBV3-2 | TRBD2 | - | CASSQALTSGLAGELFF | TGTGCCAGCAGCCAAGCCCTCACTAGCGGGCTTGCCGGGGAGCTGTTTTTT
TRBJ1-4 | TRBV6-1 | - | - | CASSDPRQASNEKLFF | TGTGCCAGCAGTGACCCTAGACAGGCCTCTAATGAAAAACTGTTTTTT
TRBJ2-1 | TRBV7-7 | TRBD2 | - | CASSPFIAGTQFF | TGTGCCAGCAGCCCTTTTATAGCGGGAACGCAGTTCTTC
TRBJ1-5 | TRBV23-1 | - | - | CASSLFQGRGNQPQHF | TGCGCCAGCAGTCTTTTCCAGGGGAGGGGCAATCAGCCCCAGCATTTT
TRBJ1-5 | TRBV23-1 | TRBD1 | - | CASSPASDRAYSNQPQHF | TGCGCCAGCAGTCCAGCATCGGACAGGGCATATAGCAATCAGCCCCAGCATTTT
TRBJ2-3 | TRBV2 | TRBD2 | - | CARERGRGSPDTQYF | TGTGCCAGGGAGCGGGGGCGGGGCTCACCAGATACGCAGTATTTT
TRBJ2-1 | TRBV18 | TRBD2 | once | CASSPPGGNNEQFF | TGTGCCAGCTCACCACCGGGGGGGAACAATGAGCAGTTCTTC
TRBJ2-2 | TRBV28 | TRBD2 | - | CASSSGLALQLFF | TGTGCCAGCAGTTCGGGACTAGCGTTACAGCTGTTTTTT
TRBJ1-2 | TRBV28 | - | few | CASSRQKSNYGYTF | TGTGCCAGCAGTCGACAGAAGTCTAACTATGGCTACACCTTC
TRBJ2-4 | TRBV2 | - | - | CASSEGGGLAKNIQYF | TGTGCCAGCAGTGAAGGGGGAGGCCTAGCCAAAAACATTCAGTACTTC
TRBJ1-4 | TRBV6-4 | TRBD1 | - | CASIPGQGGNEKLFF | TGTGCCAGCATCCCGGGACAGGGTGGGAATGAAAAACTGTTTTTT
TRBJ2-7 | TRBV5-5 | TRBD1 | few | CASSFRTGSYEQYF | TGTGCCAGCAGCTTCAGGACAGGGTCCTACGAGCAGTACTTC